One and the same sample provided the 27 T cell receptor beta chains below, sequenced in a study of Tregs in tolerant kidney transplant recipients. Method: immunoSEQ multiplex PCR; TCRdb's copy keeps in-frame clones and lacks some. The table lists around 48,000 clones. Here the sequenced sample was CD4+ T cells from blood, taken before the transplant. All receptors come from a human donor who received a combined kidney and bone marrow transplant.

The CDR3 is CASSETGNEYQPQHF. Partial CDR3 DNA: TGTGCCAGCAGTGAAACGGGGAACGAATATCAGCCC. The chain employs TRBV2 and TRBJ1-5; no reliable D call. Read sequence stops 3 residues before the CDR3 end, and the germline J gene provides the missing end. The CDR3 spans 15 residues. Germline V gives CDR1 SNHLY, CDR2 FYNNEI. Trimming took 2 bases from V and 5 from J, leaving 13 bases between them.

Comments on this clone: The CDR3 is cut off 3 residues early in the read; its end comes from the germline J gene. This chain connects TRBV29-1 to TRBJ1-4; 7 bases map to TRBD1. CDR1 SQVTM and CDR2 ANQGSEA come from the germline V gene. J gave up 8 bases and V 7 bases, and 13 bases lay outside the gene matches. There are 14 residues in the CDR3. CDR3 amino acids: CSASGGTGVEKLFF. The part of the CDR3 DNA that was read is TGCAGCGCGTCCGGGGGAACAGGGGTCGAAAAA.

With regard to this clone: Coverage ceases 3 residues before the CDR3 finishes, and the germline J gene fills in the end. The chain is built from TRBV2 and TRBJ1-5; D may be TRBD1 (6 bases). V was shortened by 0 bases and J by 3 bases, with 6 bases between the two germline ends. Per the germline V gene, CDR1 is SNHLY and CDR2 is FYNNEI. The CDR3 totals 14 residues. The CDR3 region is CASSEAGANQPQHF. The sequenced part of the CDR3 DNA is TGTGCCAGCAGTGAAGCGGGGGCCAATCAGCCC.

CDR3 DNA, as far as it was read: TGCAGTGCCGACTTATACAATGAG. This sequence encodes CSADLYNE. The entire CDR3 is CSADLYNEQFF. This chain links TRBV20-1 with TRBJ2-1; D is ambiguous. The read halts 3 residues ahead of the CDR3 end, with the missing end drawn from the germline J gene. Germline CDR1 reads DFQATT; CDR2 reads SNEGSKA (reference sequence). The ends were cut back, 6 bases at V and 4 bases at J, with 7 bases in the middle. The CDR3 consists of 11 residues.

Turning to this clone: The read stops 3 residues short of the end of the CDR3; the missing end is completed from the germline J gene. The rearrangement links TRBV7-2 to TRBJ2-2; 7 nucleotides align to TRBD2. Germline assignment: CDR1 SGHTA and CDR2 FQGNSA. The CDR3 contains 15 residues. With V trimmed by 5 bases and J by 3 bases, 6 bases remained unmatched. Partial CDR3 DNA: TGTGCCAGCAGCCCCAATGCGGGGGACACCGGGGAG. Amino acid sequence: CASSPNAGDTGE. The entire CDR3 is CASSPNAGDTGELFF.

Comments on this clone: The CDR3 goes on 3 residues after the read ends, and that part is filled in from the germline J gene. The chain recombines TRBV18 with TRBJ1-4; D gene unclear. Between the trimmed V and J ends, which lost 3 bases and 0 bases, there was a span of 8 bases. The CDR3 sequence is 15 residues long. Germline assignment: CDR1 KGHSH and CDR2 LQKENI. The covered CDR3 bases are TGTGCCAGCTCACCCACAACAGCAACTAATGAAAAA. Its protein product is CASSPTTATNEK. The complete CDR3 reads CASSPTTATNEKLFF.

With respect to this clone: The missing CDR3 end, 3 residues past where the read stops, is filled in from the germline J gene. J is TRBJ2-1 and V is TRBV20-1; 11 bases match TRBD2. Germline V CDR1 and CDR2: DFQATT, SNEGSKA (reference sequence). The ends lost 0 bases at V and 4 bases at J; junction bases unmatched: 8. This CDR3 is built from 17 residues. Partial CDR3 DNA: TGCAGTGCTAGAGATTTTGCTAGCGGGAGGACTTACAATGAG. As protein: CSARDFASGRTYNE. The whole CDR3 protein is CSARDFASGRTYNEQFF.

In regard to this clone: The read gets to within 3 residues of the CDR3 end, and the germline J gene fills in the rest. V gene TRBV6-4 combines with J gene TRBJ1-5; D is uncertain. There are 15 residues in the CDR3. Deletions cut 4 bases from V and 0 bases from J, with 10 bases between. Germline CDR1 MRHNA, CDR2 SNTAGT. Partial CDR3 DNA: TGTGCCAGCAGTGGGTCCAGTTATAGCAATCAGCCC. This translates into CASSGSSYSNQP. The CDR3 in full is CASSGSSYSNQPQHF.

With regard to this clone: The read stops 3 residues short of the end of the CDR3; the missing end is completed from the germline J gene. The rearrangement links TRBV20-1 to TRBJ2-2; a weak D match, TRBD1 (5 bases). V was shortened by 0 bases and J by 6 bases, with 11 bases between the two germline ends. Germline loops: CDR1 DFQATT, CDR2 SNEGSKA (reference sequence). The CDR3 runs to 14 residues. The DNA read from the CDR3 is TGCAGTGCTAGAGAGCCACAGGCGGCCGGGGAG. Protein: CSAREPQAAGE. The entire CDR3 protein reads CSAREPQAAGELFF.

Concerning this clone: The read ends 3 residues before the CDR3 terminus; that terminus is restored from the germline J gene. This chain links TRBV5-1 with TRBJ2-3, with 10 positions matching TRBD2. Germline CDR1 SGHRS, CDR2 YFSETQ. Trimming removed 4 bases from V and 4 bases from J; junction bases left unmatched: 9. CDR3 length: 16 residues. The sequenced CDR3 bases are TGCGCCAGCAGCCCGGGACTAGCGACTTTCTCAGATACG. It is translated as CASSPGLATFSDT. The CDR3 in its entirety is CASSPGLATFSDTQYF.

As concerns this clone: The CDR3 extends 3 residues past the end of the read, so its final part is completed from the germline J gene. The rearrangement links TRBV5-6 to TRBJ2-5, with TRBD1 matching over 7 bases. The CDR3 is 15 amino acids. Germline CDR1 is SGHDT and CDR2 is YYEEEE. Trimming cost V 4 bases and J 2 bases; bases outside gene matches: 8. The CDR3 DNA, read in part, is TGTGCCAGCAGCGGGCTAAGGGGACAGCAAGAGACC. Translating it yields CASSGLRGQQET. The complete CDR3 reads CASSGLRGQQETQYF.

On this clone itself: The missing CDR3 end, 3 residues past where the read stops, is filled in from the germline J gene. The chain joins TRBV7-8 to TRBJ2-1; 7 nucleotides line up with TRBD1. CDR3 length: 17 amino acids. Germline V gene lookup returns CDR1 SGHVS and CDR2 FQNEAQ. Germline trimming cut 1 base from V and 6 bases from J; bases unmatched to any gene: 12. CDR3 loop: CASSLGDRVVTCNEQFF. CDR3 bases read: TGTGCCAGCAGCTTAGGAGACAGGGTGGTAACCTGCAATGAG.

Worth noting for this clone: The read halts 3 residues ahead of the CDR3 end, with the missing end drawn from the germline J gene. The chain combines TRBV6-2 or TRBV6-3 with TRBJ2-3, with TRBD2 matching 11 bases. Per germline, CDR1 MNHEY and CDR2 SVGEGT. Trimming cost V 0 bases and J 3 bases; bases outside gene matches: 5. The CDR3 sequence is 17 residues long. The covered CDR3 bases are TGTGCCAGCAGTTACTCGATAACTAGCGGGAGTACAGATACG. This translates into CASSYSITSGSTDT. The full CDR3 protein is CASSYSITSGSTDTQYF.

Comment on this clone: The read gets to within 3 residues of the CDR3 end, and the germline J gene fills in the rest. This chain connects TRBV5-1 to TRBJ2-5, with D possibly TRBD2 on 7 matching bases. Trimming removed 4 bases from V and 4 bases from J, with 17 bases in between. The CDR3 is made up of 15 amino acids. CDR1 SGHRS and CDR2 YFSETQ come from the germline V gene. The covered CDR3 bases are TGCGCCAGCAGCGCGCTAGGGGGAGGGCTAGAGACC. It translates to CASSALGGGLET. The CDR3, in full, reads CASSALGGGLETQYF.

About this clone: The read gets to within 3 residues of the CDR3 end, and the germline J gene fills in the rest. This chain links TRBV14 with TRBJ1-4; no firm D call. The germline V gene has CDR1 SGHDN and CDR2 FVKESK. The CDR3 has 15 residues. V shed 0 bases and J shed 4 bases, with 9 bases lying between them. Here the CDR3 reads CASSQESRFNEKLFF. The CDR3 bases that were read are TGTGCCAGCAGCCAAGAGTCTCGGTTTAATGAAAAA.

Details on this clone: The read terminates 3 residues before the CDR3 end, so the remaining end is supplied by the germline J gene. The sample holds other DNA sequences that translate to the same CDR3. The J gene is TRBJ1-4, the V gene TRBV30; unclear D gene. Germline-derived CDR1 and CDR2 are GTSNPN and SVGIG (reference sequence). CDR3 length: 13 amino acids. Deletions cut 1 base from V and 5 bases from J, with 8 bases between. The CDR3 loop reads CAWSGQRNEKLFF. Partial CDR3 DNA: TGTGCCTGGAGTGGCCAGAGAAATGAAAAA.

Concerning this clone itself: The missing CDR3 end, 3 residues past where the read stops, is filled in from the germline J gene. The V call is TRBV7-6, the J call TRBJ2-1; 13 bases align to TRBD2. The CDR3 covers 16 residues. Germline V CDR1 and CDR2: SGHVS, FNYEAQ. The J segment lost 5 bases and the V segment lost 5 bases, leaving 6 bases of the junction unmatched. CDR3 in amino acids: CASSDYGTSGNNEQFF. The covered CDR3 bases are TGTGCCAGCAGCGACTACGGGACTAGCGGGAACAATGAG.

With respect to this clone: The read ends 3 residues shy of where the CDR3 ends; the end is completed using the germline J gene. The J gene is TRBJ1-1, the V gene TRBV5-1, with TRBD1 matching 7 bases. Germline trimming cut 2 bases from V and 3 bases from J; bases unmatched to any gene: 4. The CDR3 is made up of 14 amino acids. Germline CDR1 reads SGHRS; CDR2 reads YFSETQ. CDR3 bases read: TGCGCCAGCAGCTTCGGAGACAGGGACACTGAA. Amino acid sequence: CASSFGDRDTE. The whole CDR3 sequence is CASSFGDRDTEAFF.

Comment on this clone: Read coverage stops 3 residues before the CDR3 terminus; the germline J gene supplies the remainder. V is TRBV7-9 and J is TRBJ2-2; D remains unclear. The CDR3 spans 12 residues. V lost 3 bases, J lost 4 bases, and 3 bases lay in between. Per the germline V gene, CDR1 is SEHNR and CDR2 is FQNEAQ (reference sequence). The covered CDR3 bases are TGTGCCAGCAGCTTCCTCACCGGGGAG. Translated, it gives CASSFLTGE. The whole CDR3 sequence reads CASSFLTGELFF. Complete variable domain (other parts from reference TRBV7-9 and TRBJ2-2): DTGVSQNPRHKITKRGQNVTFRCDPISEHNRLYWYRQTLGQGPEFLTYFQNEAQLEKSRLLSDRFSAERPKGSFSTLEIQRTEQGDSAMYLCASSFLTGELFFGEGSRLTVL.

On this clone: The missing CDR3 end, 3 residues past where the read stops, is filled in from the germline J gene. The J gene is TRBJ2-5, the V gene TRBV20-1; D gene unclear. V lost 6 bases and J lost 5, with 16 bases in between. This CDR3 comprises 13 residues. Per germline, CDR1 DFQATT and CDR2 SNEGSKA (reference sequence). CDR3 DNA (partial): TGCAGTGCCAAAATACAGATGGAGGAGACC. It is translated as CSAKIQMEET. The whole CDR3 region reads CSAKIQMEETQYF.

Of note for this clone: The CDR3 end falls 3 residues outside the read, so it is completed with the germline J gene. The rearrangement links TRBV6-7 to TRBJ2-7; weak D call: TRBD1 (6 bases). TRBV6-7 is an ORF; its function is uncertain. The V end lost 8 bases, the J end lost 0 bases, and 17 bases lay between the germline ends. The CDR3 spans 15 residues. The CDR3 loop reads CASSGTSRSSYEQYF. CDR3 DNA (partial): TGTGCCAGCTCCGGGACATCAAGAAGCTCCTACGAG.

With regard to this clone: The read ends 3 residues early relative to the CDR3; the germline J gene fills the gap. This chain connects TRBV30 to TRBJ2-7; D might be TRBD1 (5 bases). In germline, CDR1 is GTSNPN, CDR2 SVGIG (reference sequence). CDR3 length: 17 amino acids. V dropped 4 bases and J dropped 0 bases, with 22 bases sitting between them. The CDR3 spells CAWNIQERRASSYEQYF. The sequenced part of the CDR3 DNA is TGTGCCTGGAATATACAGGAACGACGGGCGAGCTCCTACGAG.

The CDR3: CASSDSPYEQYF. The sequenced CDR3 bases are TGCGCCAGCAGCGACAGTCCCTACGAG. The chain combines TRBV5-1 with TRBJ2-7; a weak D match, TRBD1 (5 bases). The CDR3 end is not reached by the read, which stops 3 residues before it; the germline J gene fills it in. Germline CDR1 reads SGHRS; CDR2 reads YFSETQ. The CDR3 spans 12 residues. The V and J ends lost 4 bases and 2 bases respectively, with 7 bases between them. The variable domain in full, with the rest retrieved from reference TRBV5-1 and TRBJ2-7, is KAGVTQTPRYLIKTRGQQVTLSCSPISGHRSVSWYQQTPGQGLQFLFEYFSETQRNKGNFPGRFSGRQFSNSRSEMNVSTLELGDSALYLCASSDSPYEQYFGPGTRLTVT.

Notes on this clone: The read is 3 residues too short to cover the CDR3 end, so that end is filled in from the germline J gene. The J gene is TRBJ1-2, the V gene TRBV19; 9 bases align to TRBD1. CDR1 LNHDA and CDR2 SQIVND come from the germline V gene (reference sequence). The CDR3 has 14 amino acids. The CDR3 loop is CASKYGDRVHGYTF. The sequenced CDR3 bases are TGTGCCAGCAAATACGGGGACAGGGTTCACGGC.

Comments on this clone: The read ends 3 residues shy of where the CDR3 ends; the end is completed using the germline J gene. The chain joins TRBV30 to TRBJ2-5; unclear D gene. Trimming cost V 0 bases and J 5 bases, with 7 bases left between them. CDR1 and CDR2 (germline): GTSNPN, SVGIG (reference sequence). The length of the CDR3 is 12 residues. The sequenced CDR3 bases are TGTGCCTGGAGTGTTTCCAGGGAGACC. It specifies CAWSVSRET. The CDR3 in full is CAWSVSRETQYF.

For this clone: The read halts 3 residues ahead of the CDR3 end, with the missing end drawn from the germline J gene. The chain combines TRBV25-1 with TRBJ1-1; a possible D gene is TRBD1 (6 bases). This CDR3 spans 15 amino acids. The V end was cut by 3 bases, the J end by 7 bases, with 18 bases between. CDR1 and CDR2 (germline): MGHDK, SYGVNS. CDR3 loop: CASSDQRQAKGEAFF. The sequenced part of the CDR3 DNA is TGTGCCAGCAGTGACCAAAGACAGGCCAAGGGTGAA.

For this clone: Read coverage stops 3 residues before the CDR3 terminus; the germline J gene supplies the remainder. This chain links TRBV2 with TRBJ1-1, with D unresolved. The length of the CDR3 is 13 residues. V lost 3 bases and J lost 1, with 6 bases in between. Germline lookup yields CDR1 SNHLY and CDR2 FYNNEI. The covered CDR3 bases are TGTGCCAGCAGTGAGTGGCAGAACACTGAA. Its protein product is CASSEWQNTE. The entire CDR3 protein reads CASSEWQNTEAFF.